Below are 3 T cell receptor beta chains sequenced from a single sample in a study of CD8 T cells in ankylosing spondylitis. TCRdb re-analysed the 5' RACE reads in MiXCR, keeping a single row per CDR3 protein. The profile covers roughly 60,000 distinct CDR3 sequences, with roughly 6.2% appearing a single time and around 4.5% taken by the ten largest. Sequenced material: synovial fluid, either unsorted or a sorted T cell fraction (not recorded which). The origin of the receptors is a male donor with ankylosing spondylitis.

This clonotype was picked up many times. CDR3 DNA sequence: TGTGCCAGCAGTGACTGGGTCGAAAAACTGTTTTTT. It specifies CASSDWVEKLFF. V gene TRBV6-1 combines with J gene TRBJ1-4; D is unresolved. This CDR3 has 12 amino acids. Germline CDR1 and CDR2: MNHNS and SASEGT. Deletions cut 3 bases from V and 8 bases from J, with 7 bases between.

This clonotype is labeled as medium-sized. The chain uses TRBV7-2 and TRBJ1-5, with 8 nucleotides matching TRBD1. Germline-derived CDR1 and CDR2 are SGHTA and FQGNSA. The CDR3 loop spans 15 amino acids. With 1 base clipped from V and 5 bases from J, the junction kept 4 bases outside the gene matches. The CDR3 DNA is TGTGCCAGCAGCTTAGGTGGACAGGGTCATCAGCCCCAGCATTTT. It is translated as CASSLGGQGHQPQHF.

This clonotype has a count of ten or more. V usage is TRBV7-3 and J usage is TRBJ2-2; 9 bases are a match to TRBD1. This CDR3 has 15 amino acids. The V gene end was trimmed by 5 bases and the J gene end by 5 bases; junction bases not matched to a gene: 6. Germline values: CDR1 SGHTA, CDR2 FQGTGA. The CDR3 coding sequence is TGTGCCAGCAGCCGCGGGACAGGGAATACCGGGGAGCTGTTTTTT. This translates into CASSRGTGNTGELFF.